These 8 T cell receptor beta chains originate from one sample sequenced in a study of T cells in Graves' hyperthyroidism and ophthalmopathy. From RNA transcripts, TCR beta CDR3 regions were amplified. First-round RT-PCR with HTBI primers amplified the TCR CDR3 region. TCRdb re-called the multiplex PCR reads through MiXCR, storing one row per CDR3 protein. The sample records 550,000 to 700,000 distinct CDR3 sequences, 14% to 15% being singletons. Sequences were obtained from blood. These receptors were taken from a woman aged 35 to 49 with Graves' ophthalmopathy.

This clonotype was counted ten times or more. A clone one base away is much larger, so this may be a read error. The J gene is TRBJ2-7, the V gene TRBV28; perhaps TRBD2 as D (6 bases). Germline loops: CDR1 MDHEN, CDR2 SYDVKM. This CDR3 is built from 14 residues. Trimming took 6 bases from V and 5 from J, leaving 17 bases between them. The CDR3 loop is CASSQTMEGNEQYF. The CDR3 bases are TGTGCCAGCAGCCAGACGATGGAGGGTAACGAGCAGTACTTC.

As regards this clonotype: The junction differs from germline at one of its ends, possibly a read error. The chain joins TRBV19 to TRBJ1-5; D call uncertain. Germline V lookup: CDR1 LNHDA, CDR2 SQIVND (reference sequence). This CDR3 contains 13 residues. For the CDR3, the DNA is TGTGCCAGTAGTATTACCGGGAATCAGCCCCACCATTTT. It translates to CASSITGNQPHHF.

J is TRBJ2-1 and V is TRBV2; weak D call: TRBD1 (6 bases). The CDR3 is made up of 16 amino acids. Per the germline V gene, CDR1 is SNHLY and CDR2 is FYNNEI. V dropped 1 base and J dropped 0 bases, with 10 bases sitting between them. CDR3: CASSEGVRGSYNEQFF. Written as DNA, the CDR3 is TGTGCCAGCAGTGAAGGGGTCAGGGGCTCCTACAATGAGCAGTTCTTC. The variable domain in full, with the rest retrieved from reference TRBV2 and TRBJ2-1, is EPEVTQTPSHQVTQMGQEVILRCVPISNHLYFYWYRQILGQKVEFLVSFYNNEISEKSEIFDDQFSVERPDGSNFTLKIRSTKLEDSAMYFCASSEGVRGSYNEQFFGPGTRLTVL.

This clonotype was counted ten times or more. The rearrangement joins TRBV6-2 or TRBV6-3 to TRBJ2-2; D gene ambiguous. Germline-derived CDR1 and CDR2 are MNHEY and SVGEGT. This CDR3 spans 12 amino acids. The V end was cut by 8 bases, the J end by 7 bases, with 11 bases between. CDR3 amino acids: CASSQASGELFF. In nucleotides, the CDR3 is TGTGCCAGCTCCCAGGCGAGCGGGGAGCTGTTTTTT.

This clonotype came up many times. This chain uses TRBV7-9 with TRBJ1-1; no clear D gene. V dropped 1 base and J dropped 1 base, with 10 bases sitting between them. Germline V CDR1 and CDR2: SEHNR, FQNEAQ (reference sequence). This CDR3 is 15 amino acids long. DNA of the CDR3: TGTGCCAGCAGCTTAGTAGGCCCCGGGAACACTGAAGCTTTCTTT. Its protein is CASSLVGPGNTEAFF.

Ten or more counts support this clonotype. The V gene is TRBV27, the J gene TRBJ2-7, with 11 positions matching TRBD2. The V gene's germline CDR1 is MNHEY and CDR2 SMNVEV (reference sequence). Losses at the gene ends were 7 bases for V and 0 bases for J; bases not matched to a gene: 11. This CDR3 is built from 17 residues. CDR3 in DNA: TGTGCCAGCAATCCCCAACGACTAGCGGGACCCTCCTACGAGCAGTACTTC. It specifies CASNPQRLAGPSYEQYF.

This clonotype came up many times. This rearrangement joins TRBV12-3 or TRBV12-4 to TRBJ2-7; D is possibly TRBD1 (6 bases). Trimming shortened V by 5 bases and J by 1 base, and 18 bases separated the two germline ends. The CDR3 has 16 amino acids. CDR3 nucleotide sequence: TGTGCCAGCAGTCGTGGGTACAGGGATGGTTCCTACGAGCAGTACTTC. As protein: CASSRGYRDGSYEQYF.

This clonotype has ten or more counts. This sequence joins TRBV5-1 and TRBJ2-7, with no clear D. The CDR3 has 16 residues. The V gene's germline CDR1 is SGHRS and CDR2 YFSETQ. Trimming took off 4 bases at V and 2 bases at J, with 19 bases between the two ends. CDR3 sequence reads: CASSIRVEERPYEQYF. The CDR3 DNA follows: TGCGCCAGCAGCATCCGCGTGGAAGAGAGACCCTACGAGCAGTACTTC.